The present TCR beta chain was sequenced within a study of blood T cell repertoires in COVID-19. Whole-study context: The cDNA or gDNA used as material had been derived from T cells, B-cell-depleted T cells, or PBMCs.

Original data processing: Nucleated cell counts were estimated from reference gene primer amplification. Sequencing used immunoSEQ multiplex PCR; TCRdb keeps in-frame clones, though not all of them. For V, J and clone size, that table is used; D and trimming come from the DNA. The sample lists 180,000 or so clones, approximately 89% seen once, with roughly 6.2% in the top ten. Trimming took off 4 bases at V and 4 bases at J, with 17 bases between the two ends. The CDR3 has 15 amino acids. CDR1 and CDR2 from the germline V gene are SGHNT and YYREEE (reference sequence). The receptor comes from a man aged 35-49 years who had recovered from COVID-19. The sample was PBMCs or T cells enriched from blood (not recorded which). V is TRBV5-4 and J is TRBJ1-2; TRBD1 is a possible D gene (5 bases). The chain's CDR3 is CASSPGGVIGYGYTF. As DNA, the CDR3 is TGTGCCAGCAGCCCCGGGGGGGTAATAGGCTATGGCTACACCTTC.